This T cell receptor (beta chain) came from a study of blood T cell repertoires in COVID-19. Study overall: Acute and convalescent COVID-19 samples came from the United States, Italy and Spain. PBMCs, B-cell-depleted T cells, or T cells provided the cDNA or gDNA that made up the material.

The germline CDR1 and CDR2 sequences are MNHNY and SVGAGI (reference sequence). The V gene lost 6 bases and the J gene lost 4 bases, with 17 bases spanning the gap. This CDR3 region has 15 residues. In the original workflow: Amplification of reference gene primers was used by the study to estimate nucleated cell counts. Some clones are missing from TCRdb's copy, which holds only in-frame ones; the method was immunoSEQ multiplex PCR. V and J calls and clone size are those listed in that table; D and trimming were worked out from the DNA. The sample has over 350,000 clones; 80% to 90% are singletons. Sequenced input: peripheral blood. The rearrangement uses TRBV6-6 and TRBJ2-3; D might be TRBD2 (6 bases). The TCR originated in a woman in her thirties with acute or convalescent COVID-19. For the CDR3, the DNA is TGTGCCAGCAGCCCTGCCCGGGGAGGTGCAGATACGCAGTATTTT. It is translated as CASSPARGGADTQYF.